This T cell receptor beta chain is drawn from a study of OX40 agonist ivuxolimab in advanced cancers. The germline V gene has CDR1 LGHNA and CDR2 YSLEER. The CDR3 is 15 amino acids. V dropped 0 bases and J dropped 4 bases, with 13 bases sitting between them. As concerns this clone: The same CDR3 arises from other DNA sequences in this sample as well.

Repertoires were generated with immunoSEQ multiplex PCR, while TCRdb's copy carries only in-frame clones and drops some. The sample includes approximately 77,000 clones, about 89% seen only once; the top ten take roughly 14%. The clonotype was recovered from an adult with an advanced solid tumor such as melanoma, head and neck, liver or kidney cancer. The V gene is TRBV4-3, the J gene TRBJ2-7, with D possibly being TRBD2 (6 bases). The sample here was CD4+ or CD8+ T cells sorted from blood, taken in a trial of the OX40 agonist ivuxolimab. CDR3 protein: CASSQDRDSSYEQYF. CDR3 nucleotide sequence: TGCGCCAGCAGCCAAGATCGGGACTCAAGTTACGAGCAGTACTTC.